This entry lists 24 T cell receptor beta chains sequenced from one sample in a study of blood T cell repertoires in COVID-19. The method was immunoSEQ multiplex PCR; TCRdb's version includes in-frame clones alone and lacks a portion of them. The sample consists of 100,000 to 150,000 clones, about 87% of them appearing once. The source material was peripheral blood. Receptor source: a woman aged 60 to 75 with acute or convalescent COVID-19.

This clone was recorded a few times. The CDR3 coding sequence is TGTGCCAGCAGCTTTTCGACAGGGAACACTGAAGCTTTCTTT. Translating gives CASSFSTGNTEAFF. The chain couples TRBV5-5 to TRBJ1-1; perhaps TRBD1 as D (6 bases). CDR1 SGHKS and CDR2 YYEKEE come from the germline V gene (reference sequence). Between the trimmed V and J ends, which lost 2 bases and 1 base, there was a span of 9 bases. The CDR3 is made up of 14 amino acids. The whole variable domain, remainder taken from reference TRBV5-5 and TRBJ1-1, is DAGVTQSPTHLIKTRGQQVTLRCSPISGHKSVSWYQQVLGQGPQFIFQYYEKEERGRGNFPDRFSARQFPNYSSELNVNALLLGDSALYLCASSFSTGNTEAFFGQGTRLTVV.

This clone is a singleton in its sample. The rearrangement links TRBV18 to TRBJ2-2; D remains ambiguous. The CDR3 contains 16 residues. The germline V gene encodes CDR1 KGHSH and CDR2 LQKENI. V lost 3 bases and J lost 0, with 11 bases in between. In nucleotides, the CDR3 is TGTGCCAGCTCACCGAAGGTAGCTGCGAACACCGGGGAGCTGTTTTTT. It codes for CASSPKVAANTGELFF.

The chain joins TRBV6-5 to TRBJ2-2; 9 bases align to TRBD1. Losses at the gene ends were 7 bases for V and 3 bases for J; bases not matched to a gene: 6. Per germline, CDR1 MNHEY and CDR2 SVGAGI. This CDR3 has 15 amino acids. The CDR3 protein is CASKEGQGYTGELFF. Written as DNA, the CDR3 is TGTGCCAGCAAGGAGGGACAGGGTTACACCGGGGAGCTGTTTTTT.

The chain links TRBV5-1 to TRBJ1-1; a weak D match, TRBD1 (5 bases). The V end was cut by 3 bases, the J end by 1 base, with 10 bases between. CDR1 and CDR2 (germline): SGHRS, YFSETQ. There are 14 residues in the CDR3. The chain's CDR3 is CASSSGASNTEAFF. In DNA, the CDR3 is TGCGCCAGCAGCTCTGGGGCGTCGAACACTGAAGCTTTCTTT. The complete variable domain, with remaining parts taken from reference TRBV5-1 and TRBJ1-1, reads KAGVTQTPRYLIKTRGQQVTLSCSPISGHRSVSWYQQTPGQGLQFLFEYFSETQRNKGNFPGRFSGRQFSNSRSEMNVSTLELGDSALYLCASSSGASNTEAFFGQGTRLTVV.

This rearrangement joins TRBV28 to TRBJ1-4; maybe TRBD1 (5 bases). V lost 3 bases and J lost 7, with 9 bases in between. The germline gives CDR1 MDHEN, CDR2 SYDVKM. The CDR3 covers 13 residues. The CDR3 reads CASSLLGPEKLFF. The CDR3 region has the DNA TGTGCCAGCAGTTTGCTGGGGCCTGAAAAACTGTTTTTT.

This clone turned up a few times. The chain uses TRBV19 and TRBJ1-1; the D gene is possibly TRBD1 (6 bases). There are 13 residues in the CDR3. Germline assignment: CDR1 LNHDA and CDR2 SQIVND (reference sequence). The V end was cut by 8 bases, the J end by 6 bases, with 16 bases between. CDR3 DNA sequence: TGTGCCAGTCAGGTAGGACAGTTTGCTGAAGCTTTCTTT. Translation gives CASQVGQFAEAFF. The entire variable domain, with the rest obtained from reference TRBV19 and TRBJ1-1, is as follows: DGGITQSPKYLFRKEGQNVTLSCEQNLNHDAMYWYRQDPGQGLRLIYYSQIVNDFQKGDIAEGYSVSREKKESFPLTVTSAQKNPTAFYLCASQVGQFAEAFFGQGTRLTVV.

V is TRBV27 and J is TRBJ1-4; 11 bases map to TRBD1. This CDR3 has 14 amino acids. CDR1 MNHEY and CDR2 SMNVEV come from the germline V gene (reference sequence). V gave up 7 bases and J gave up 7 bases; unmatched junction bases: 5. The CDR3 sequence is CASKQDRGREKLFF. CDR3 DNA sequence: TGTGCCAGCAAGCAGGACAGGGGGCGTGAAAAACTGTTTTTT.

J is TRBJ2-1 and V is TRBV5-1; D unresolved. The CDR3 has 15 amino acids. Trimming took off 1 base at V and 9 bases at J, with 17 bases between the two ends. Germline V lookup: CDR1 SGHRS, CDR2 YFSETQ. The CDR3 reads CASSLTSQAGAEQFF. The CDR3 DNA follows: TGCGCCAGCAGCTTGACGAGCCAGGCTGGCGCTGAGCAGTTCTTC. The variable domain in full, completed from reference TRBV5-1 and TRBJ2-1, reads KAGVTQTPRYLIKTRGQQVTLSCSPISGHRSVSWYQQTPGQGLQFLFEYFSETQRNKGNFPGRFSGRQFSNSRSEMNVSTLELGDSALYLCASSLTSQAGAEQFFGPGTRLTVL.

The chain joins TRBV30 to TRBJ1-1; unclear D gene. The ends were cut back, 0 bases at V and 0 bases at J, with 8 bases in the middle. The germline V gene encodes CDR1 GTSNPN and CDR2 SVGIG (reference sequence). This CDR3 is 14 amino acids long. The DNA for the CDR3 is TGTGCCTGGAGTGTCGGAACAGTGAACACTGAAGCTTTCTTT. This gives the protein CAWSVGTVNTEAFF.

V and J are TRBV24-1 and TRBJ1-5; D unclear. V was clipped by 3 bases and J by 0 bases, with 5 bases between them. The CDR3 sequence is 14 residues long. Germline CDR1 is KGHDR and CDR2 is SFDVKD. The CDR3 is CATSDELSNQPQHF. The CDR3, as DNA: TGTGCCACCAGTGATGAGCTTAGCAATCAGCCCCAGCATTTT.

V and J are TRBV7-9 and TRBJ2-6; TRBD1 agrees at 11 bases. V lost 6 bases, J lost 4 bases, and 8 bases stayed unmatched. The CDR3 is made up of 17 amino acids. Germline V gene data show CDR1 as SEHNR and CDR2 as FQNEAQ (reference sequence). The CDR3 loop reads CASRPLGQGDGANVLTF. The CDR3 DNA reads as TGTGCCAGCAGACCCCTGGGACAGGGGGACGGGGCCAACGTCCTGACTTTC.

This clone has just one count. The chain joins TRBV11-3 to TRBJ1-4; D is undetermined. The CDR3 covers 16 residues. The V gene lost 1 base and the J gene lost 0 bases, with 9 bases spanning the gap. The germline gives CDR1 SGHNT, CDR2 YENEEA. This chain's CDR3 is CASSLARIATNEKLFF. DNA for the CDR3: TGTGCCAGCAGCTTAGCCAGGATAGCAACTAATGAAAAACTGTTTTTT.

CDR3 coding DNA: TGTGCCAGCAGCCCCCGGACAGGCGAAGAGACCCAGTACTTC. Translation gives CASSPRTGEETQYF. This chain connects TRBV9 to TRBJ2-5; the match to TRBD1 covers 7 bases. Germline V gives CDR1 SGDLS, CDR2 YYNGEE. This CDR3 has 14 residues. V dropped 4 bases and J dropped 3; count of bases not matched to a gene: 6. Variable domain in full (rest from reference TRBV9 and TRBJ2-5): DSGVTQTPKHLITATGQRVTLRCSPRSGDLSVYWYQQSLDQGLQFLIQYYNGEERAKGNILERFSAQQFPDLHSELNLSSLELGDSALYFCASSPRTGEETQYFGPGTRLLVL.

This rearrangement joins TRBV2 to TRBJ1-5; no definite D call. The CDR3 loop spans 15 amino acids. Germline V gene data show CDR1 as SNHLY and CDR2 as FYNNEI. The ends were cut back, 6 bases at V and 4 bases at J, with 16 bases in the middle. CDR3 bases: TGTGCCAGCAGAGCTACAGTAGGATGGAATCAGCCCCAGCATTTT. The encoded protein is CASRATVGWNQPQHF. Full variable domain (missing parts from reference TRBV2 and TRBJ1-5): EPEVTQTPSHQVTQMGQEVILRCVPISNHLYFYWYRQILGQKVEFLVSFYNNEISEKSEIFDDQFSVERPDGSNFTLKIRSTKLEDSAMYFCASRATVGWNQPQHFGDGTRLSIL.

The J gene is TRBJ2-1, the V gene TRBV19; possible D gene TRBD2, 6 bases. Germline V gives CDR1 LNHDA, CDR2 SQIVND (reference sequence). CDR3 length equals 13 residues. The V and J ends lost 5 bases and 10 bases respectively, with 15 bases between them. The CDR3, as DNA: TGTGCCAGTAGTGTGGGACTCATTGGAGAGCAGTTCTTC. It codes for CASSVGLIGEQFF.

This clone was seen just once. The chain recombines TRBV9 with TRBJ2-5, with a tentative D call TRBD1 (5 bases). This CDR3 region has 15 residues. CDR1 is SGDLS and CDR2 is YYNGEE in the germline V gene. V shed 0 bases and J shed 5 bases, with 14 bases lying between them. The CDR3 reads CASSVASGFGETQYF. CDR3 in DNA: TGTGCCAGCAGCGTAGCATCAGGGTTCGGGGAGACCCAGTACTTC.

The CDR3 sequence: CASSESPQTTGNTIYF. Here the CDR3 DNA reads TGTGCCAGCAGTGAAAGTCCACAGACTACTGGAAACACCATATATTTT. J is TRBJ1-3 and V is TRBV6-1; D call uncertain. Germline V gene lookup returns CDR1 MNHNS and CDR2 SASEGT. This CDR3 has 16 residues. V dropped 2 bases and J dropped 2 bases, with 13 bases sitting between them.

The chain recombines TRBV5-1 with TRBJ2-1, with D possibly being TRBD1 (5 bases). Germline V CDR1 and CDR2: SGHRS, YFSETQ. CDR3 size: 12 residues. The germline V and J ends were trimmed by 5 bases and 4 bases, with 7 bases remaining between them. CDR3 amino acids: CASRDSYNEQFF. CDR3 in DNA: TGCGCCAGCAGAGACAGTTACAATGAGCAGTTCTTC.

The gene calls are TRBV27 and TRBJ1-5, with D unclear. CDR3 size: 13 residues. CDR1 is MNHEY and CDR2 is SMNVEV in the germline V gene (reference sequence). The V and J ends lost 3 bases and 2 bases respectively, with 5 bases between them. CDR3 residues: CASSFAGNQPQHF. For the CDR3, the DNA is TGTGCCAGCAGTTTTGCGGGCAATCAGCCCCAGCATTTT.

The V and J genes are TRBV10-3 and TRBJ1-2; 8 positions match TRBD1. This CDR3 is built from 15 residues. Germline V lookup: CDR1 ENHRY, CDR2 SYGVKD. The junction had 6 bases not matched to a gene; V was cut back by 2 bases and J by 4 bases. In DNA, the CDR3 is TGTGCCATCAGTGAGGAGGGTACAGGGGGCTATGGCTACACCTTC. Translating it yields CAISEEGTGGYGYTF.

The chain joins TRBV28 to TRBJ2-1, with 11 nucleotides matching TRBD2. The V gene end was trimmed by 6 bases and the J gene end by 7 bases; junction bases not matched to a gene: 23. The CDR3 contains 20 residues. Germline CDR1 MDHEN, CDR2 SYDVKM. The CDR3 reads CASSPRLAGRQSGYRNEQFF. The DNA for the CDR3 is TGTGCCAGCAGCCCTAGACTAGCGGGACGTCAATCCGGATACCGAAATGAGCAGTTCTTC.

The CDR3 protein is CASSLGRGTFSQETQYF. In nucleotides, the CDR3 is TGTGCCAGCAGCCTGGGCAGGGGGACGTTTTCGCAAGAGACCCAGTACTTC. The chain employs TRBV28 and TRBJ2-5, with TRBD1 identical over 7 bases. CDR1 and CDR2 from the germline V gene are MDHEN and SYDVKM. Trimming at V came to 6 bases and at J to 2 bases, leaving 15 bases not matched to a gene. The CDR3 loop spans 17 amino acids.

This clone was recorded once. The genes are TRBV29-1 and TRBJ1-2; perhaps TRBD1 as D (6 bases). The V end was cut by 4 bases, the J end by 6 bases, with 15 bases between. Germline V gene lookup returns CDR1 SQVTM and CDR2 ANQGSEA. This CDR3 is built from 13 residues. DNA for the CDR3: TGCAGCGTTGTAGGGGGGGGCTGGAATGGCTACACCTTC. Translating gives CSVVGGGWNGYTF.

The chain is built from TRBV6-5 and TRBJ1-1, with D hard to call. The CDR3 runs to 13 residues. V gave up 6 bases and J gave up 4 bases, with 12 bases separating them. CDR1 is MNHEY and CDR2 is SVGAGI in the germline V gene. The CDR3 DNA is TGTGCCAGCAGGCCCCCTGCGGTCACTGAAGCTTTCTTT. This codes for CASRPPAVTEAFF.